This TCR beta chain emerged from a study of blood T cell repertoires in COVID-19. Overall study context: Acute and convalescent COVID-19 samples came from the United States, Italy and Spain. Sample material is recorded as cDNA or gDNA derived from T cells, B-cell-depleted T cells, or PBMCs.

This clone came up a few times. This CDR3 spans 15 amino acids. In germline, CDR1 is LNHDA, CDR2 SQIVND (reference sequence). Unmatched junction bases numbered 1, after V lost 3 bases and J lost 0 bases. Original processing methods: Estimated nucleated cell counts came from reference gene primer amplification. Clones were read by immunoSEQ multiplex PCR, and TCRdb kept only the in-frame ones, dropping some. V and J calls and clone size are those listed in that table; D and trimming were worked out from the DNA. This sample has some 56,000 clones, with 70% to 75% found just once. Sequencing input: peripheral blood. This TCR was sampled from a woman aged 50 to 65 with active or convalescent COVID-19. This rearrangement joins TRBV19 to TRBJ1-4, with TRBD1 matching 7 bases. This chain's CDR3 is CASSMGTATNEKLFF. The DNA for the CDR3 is TGTGCCAGTAGTATGGGGACAGCAACTAATGAAAAACTGTTTTTT.